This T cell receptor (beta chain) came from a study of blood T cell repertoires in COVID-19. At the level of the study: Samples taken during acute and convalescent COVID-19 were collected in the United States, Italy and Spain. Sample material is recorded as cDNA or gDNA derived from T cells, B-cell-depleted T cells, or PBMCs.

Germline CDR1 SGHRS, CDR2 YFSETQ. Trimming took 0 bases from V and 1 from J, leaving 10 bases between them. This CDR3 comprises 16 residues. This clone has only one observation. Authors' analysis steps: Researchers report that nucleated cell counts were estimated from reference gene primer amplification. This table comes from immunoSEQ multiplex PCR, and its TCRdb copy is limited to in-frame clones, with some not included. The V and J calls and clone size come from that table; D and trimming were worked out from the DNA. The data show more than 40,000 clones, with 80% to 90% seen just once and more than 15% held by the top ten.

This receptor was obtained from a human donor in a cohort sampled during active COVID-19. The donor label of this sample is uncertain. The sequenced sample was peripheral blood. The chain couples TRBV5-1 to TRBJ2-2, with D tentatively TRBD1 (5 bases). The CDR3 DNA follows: TGCGCCAGCAGCTTGGGTGGGGCCGGGAACACCGGGGAGCTGTTTTTT. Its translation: CASSLGGAGNTGELFF.